This passage covers 27 T cell receptor beta chains from one sample sequenced in a study of blood T cell repertoires in COVID-19. Here immunoSEQ multiplex PCR was the method, and the copy in TCRdb shows in-frame clones only, minus some. This table holds roughly 280,000 clones, approximately 83% found once. Sequencing input: peripheral blood. The receptors derive from a woman aged 70 to 79 with acute or convalescent COVID-19.

The V and J genes are TRBV2 and TRBJ2-5; 13 bases line up with TRBD2. With 7 bases clipped from V and 4 bases from J, the junction kept 3 bases outside the gene matches. The CDR3 spans 14 residues. Germline V lookup: CDR1 SNHLY, CDR2 FYNNEI. The CDR3 loop reads CASIRLAGGETQYF. As DNA, the CDR3 is TGTGCCAGCATAAGACTAGCGGGGGGAGAGACCCAGTACTTC.

J is TRBJ1-5 and V is TRBV5-1, with a weak D call TRBD1 (5 bases). The CDR3 runs 14 residues. The germline CDR1 and CDR2 sequences are SGHRS and YFSETQ. The germline V and J ends were trimmed by 1 base and 5 bases, with 10 bases remaining between them. In DNA, the CDR3 is TGCGCCAGCAGCTTGTGGGGGGACGATCAGCCCCAGCATTTT. This translates into CASSLWGDDQPQHF.

The chain employs TRBV6-5 and TRBJ2-7, with D perhaps TRBD1 (7 bases). Germline loops: CDR1 MNHEY, CDR2 SVGAGI. Trimming removed 6 bases at V and 0 bases at J, with 9 bases between. The CDR3 extends over 13 amino acids. CDR3 region: CASSQGGSYEQYF. The CDR3 nucleotides read TGTGCCAGCAGCCAGGGGGGCTCCTACGAGCAGTACTTC.

V gene TRBV5-8 combines with J gene TRBJ2-4; maybe TRBD1 (5 bases). The CDR3 length is 13 residues. Trimming shortened V by 7 bases and J by 0 bases, and 8 bases separated the two germline ends. In germline, CDR1 is SGHTS, CDR2 YDEGEE. CDR3 loop: CASVRVAKNIQYF. In DNA, the CDR3 is TGTGCCAGCGTCAGGGTAGCCAAAAACATTCAGTACTTC.

The chain recombines TRBV5-1 with TRBJ1-1, with 8 nucleotides matching TRBD1. Germline-derived CDR1 and CDR2 are SGHRS and YFSETQ. This CDR3 contains 15 residues. V was clipped by 2 bases and J by 1 base; unmatched bases: 4. The CDR3 coding sequence is TGCGCCAGCAGCTTTCAGACAGGGGCGAACACTGAAGCTTTCTTT. Translating it yields CASSFQTGANTEAFF.

The chain carries TRBV10-3 and TRBJ1-5, with D maybe TRBD1 (5 bases). The CDR3 runs to 14 residues. V was cut by 2 bases and J by 7 bases, with 12 bases left in between. From germline, CDR1 is ENHRY and CDR2 SYGVKD. The CDR3 loop reads CAISEGRGGQPQHF. CDR3 DNA: TGTGCCATCAGTGAGGGGAGGGGAGGACAGCCCCAGCATTTT.

The genes are TRBV13 and TRBJ2-7; 8 bases are shared with TRBD1. Germline lookup yields CDR1 PRHDT and CDR2 FYEKMQ (reference sequence). The V gene end was trimmed by 5 bases and the J gene end by 0 bases; junction bases not matched to a gene: 3. This CDR3 spans 14 amino acids. CDR3 residues: CASSPGTGSYEQYF. The CDR3 nucleotides read TGTGCCAGCAGCCCTGGGACAGGCTCCTACGAGCAGTACTTC.

The table lists this clone with a few counts. The chain uses TRBV11-2 and TRBJ2-1, with 7 bases lining up with TRBD1. J lost 8 bases, V lost 2 bases, and 15 bases had no gene match. The CDR3 totals 17 residues. Germline CDR1 and CDR2: SGHAT and FQNNGV. CDR3 in DNA: TGTGCCAGCAGCTTAACCGGGACAGCGAGACCCTCGGATGAGCAGTTCTTC. Protein sequence: CASSLTGTARPSDEQFF.

This chain uses TRBV5-1 with TRBJ1-3; D remains unclear. Trimming took off 0 bases at V and 0 bases at J, with 10 bases between the two ends. The CDR3 is 16 amino acids. Germline CDR1 SGHRS, CDR2 YFSETQ. The CDR3 sequence: CASSLGSLSSGNTIYF. The CDR3 DNA reads TGCGCCAGCAGCTTGGGAAGTCTTAGCTCTGGAAACACCATATATTTT.

This rearrangement joins TRBV13 to TRBJ2-7, with TRBD2 matching 14 bases. The V segment lost 1 base and the J segment 6 bases; nucleotides outside the gene matches: 2. The CDR3 has 15 amino acids. Germline V gene sequence: CDR1 PRHDT, CDR2 FYEKMQ (reference sequence). CDR3 loop: CASSLAGLAGGEQYF. CDR3 bases: TGTGCCAGCAGCTTAGCAGGACTAGCGGGGGGCGAGCAGTACTTC.

The chain uses TRBV5-4 and TRBJ1-2, with D perhaps TRBD1 (6 bases). In germline, CDR1 is SGHNT, CDR2 YYREEE (reference sequence). There are 14 residues in the CDR3. V was pared by 4 bases and J by 5 bases, with 15 bases between. The CDR3 spells CASSRQDATYGYTF. CDR3 DNA sequence: TGTGCCAGCAGCCGACAGGACGCCACTTATGGCTACACCTTC.

This clone appeared once. V is TRBV6-5 and J is TRBJ2-3, with 9 bases aligning to TRBD2. With 2 bases clipped from V and 4 bases from J, the junction kept 7 bases outside the gene matches. Looked up from germline, CDR1 is MNHEY and CDR2 is SVGAGI. This CDR3 spans 16 amino acids. This CDR3 reads CASSYRIAGAADTQYF. In DNA, the CDR3 is TGTGCCAGCAGTTACCGGATAGCGGGGGCCGCAGATACGCAGTATTTT.

This chain links TRBV2 with TRBJ2-7; D gene ambiguous. CDR3 size: 13 residues. Deletions cut 6 bases from V and 2 bases from J, with 11 bases between. Germline CDR1 SNHLY, CDR2 FYNNEI. CDR3: CASSLLDTYEQYF. CDR3 in DNA: TGTGCCAGCAGCCTGCTTGACACCTACGAGCAGTACTTC.

This chain joins TRBV5-1 and TRBJ1-1; TRBD1 matches 7 bases. This CDR3 is built from 14 residues. V was clipped by 4 bases and J by 1 base; unmatched bases: 4. CDR1 and CDR2 (germline): SGHRS, YFSETQ. The CDR3 DNA follows: TGCGCCAGCAGCCGGGGGACAGAGAACACTGAAGCTTTCTTT. Translating gives CASSRGTENTEAFF.

The chain combines TRBV11-2 with TRBJ2-3; 8 bases agree with TRBD2. Germline V CDR1 and CDR2: SGHAT, FQNNGV. The J segment lost 5 bases and the V segment lost 6 bases, leaving 13 bases of the junction unmatched. CDR3 length equals 16 residues. CDR3 nucleotide sequence: TGTGCCAGCAGGGCCCTTGGGGCGGGAGGCCTAGATACGCAGTATTTT. As protein: CASRALGAGGLDTQYF.

The chain has TRBV29-1 and TRBJ2-3; TRBD1 matches 8 bases. Trimming cost V 0 bases and J 1 base; bases outside gene matches: 15. There are 19 residues in the CDR3. Germline assignment: CDR1 SQVTM and CDR2 ANQGSEA. The CDR3 region is CSVEDRGRGRPGGTDTQYF. The DNA of the CDR3 is TGCAGCGTTGAAGATCGGGGCAGGGGGCGACCTGGGGGCACAGATACGCAGTATTTT.

The V call is TRBV19, the J call TRBJ2-3; perhaps TRBD1 as D (5 bases). CDR1 and CDR2 from the germline V gene are LNHDA and SQIVND (reference sequence). The CDR3 loop spans 15 amino acids. Trimming removed 3 bases at V and 5 bases at J, with 15 bases between. CDR3 protein: CASSMSRALGDTQYF. The CDR3 bases are TGTGCCAGTAGTATGTCCAGGGCCCTGGGAGATACGCAGTATTTT.

The genes are TRBV5-4 and TRBJ2-5, with D maybe TRBD1 (6 bases). CDR1 is SGHNT, CDR2 YYREEE, per germline (reference sequence). Trimming cost V 3 bases and J 2 bases, with 8 bases left between them. This CDR3 has 13 amino acids. The CDR3 DNA follows: TGTGCCAGCAGCTCCACAGGGCAAGAGACCCAGTACTTC. Translating it yields CASSSTGQETQYF.

The rearrangement uses TRBV15 and TRBJ2-4; D might be TRBD1 (6 bases). The CDR3 is 14 residues long. The germline V gene has CDR1 LNHNV and CDR2 YYDKDF (reference sequence). V gave up 3 bases and J gave up 6 bases, with 12 bases separating them. The CDR3 loop reads CATSRATQGNIQYF. The CDR3 DNA sequence: TGTGCCACCAGCAGGGCGACACAGGGAAACATTCAGTACTTC.

V gene TRBV5-1 combines with J gene TRBJ1-2; no reliable D call. Per the germline V gene, CDR1 is SGHRS and CDR2 is YFSETQ. V dropped 0 bases and J dropped 5 bases, with 14 bases sitting between them. The CDR3 runs to 15 residues. CDR3 protein: CASSLAAVGGYGYTF. For the CDR3, the DNA is TGCGCCAGCAGCTTGGCGGCAGTAGGAGGTTATGGCTACACCTTC.

This chain uses TRBV5-6 with TRBJ1-3; possibly TRBD1 for D (5 bases). The germline V and J ends were trimmed by 0 bases and 0 bases, with 7 bases remaining between them. CDR1 is SGHDT and CDR2 is YYEEEE in the germline V gene. The length of the CDR3 is 15 residues. CDR3 in DNA: TGTGCCAGCAGCTTGGGCGGGGGCTCTGGAAACACCATATATTTT. Translation: CASSLGGGSGNTIYF.

The genes are TRBV6-5 and TRBJ1-6; D is uncertain. Trimming stripped 6 bases from V and 7 bases from J, with 16 bases between. CDR1 is MNHEY and CDR2 is SVGAGI in the germline V gene. The CDR3 totals 15 residues. As DNA, the CDR3 is TGTGCCAGCAGACCCGGAGGTCTTGTCAATTCACCCCTCCACTTT. Translating gives CASRPGGLVNSPLHF.

This clone was seen once. The chain links TRBV9 to TRBJ2-4, with D perhaps TRBD1 (5 bases). V was trimmed by 3 bases and J by 8 bases, leaving 15 bases between them. This CDR3 is 14 amino acids long. Germline V gene lookup returns CDR1 SGDLS and CDR2 YYNGEE. The CDR3 nucleotides read TGTGCCAGCAGCGCAAGATCGGAAGGGGACATTCAGTACTTC. It is translated as CASSARSEGDIQYF.

This chain connects TRBV7-5 to TRBJ1-5; the table assigns TRBD1, which was not confirmed against the DNA. TRBV7-5 is shown as a pseudogene. The CDR3 length is 13 residues. CDR3 nucleotide sequence: TGTGCCAGAAGCTTGGGACAGGCAAAGGATCAGCATTTT. Protein sequence: CARSLGQAKDQHF.

This chain joins TRBV6-5 and TRBJ1-2; TRBD1 is a possible D gene (5 bases). The V and J ends lost 2 bases and 4 bases respectively, with 14 bases between them. The CDR3 has 15 amino acids. From germline, CDR1 is MNHEY and CDR2 SVGAGI. For the CDR3, the DNA is TGTGCCAGCAGTTACGAATCGGACATGTTCTATGGCTACACCTTC. It codes for CASSYESDMFYGYTF.

The chain uses TRBV20-1 and TRBJ2-7, with a possible D match to TRBD2 (6 bases). The CDR3 runs to 11 residues. V shed 4 bases and J shed 9 bases, with 13 bases lying between them. The germline CDR1 and CDR2 sequences are DFQATT and SNEGSKA (reference sequence). The CDR3 here is CSATPGVRQYF. In DNA form, the CDR3 reads TGCAGTGCTACCCCGGGGGTGAGGCAGTACTTC.

This clone appeared a few times. The sample has other DNA sequences that encode this CDR3 too. The CDR3 spells CASSELAGGLNEQFF. The CDR3 nucleotides read TGTGCCAGCAGTGAACTAGCGGGGGGCCTCAATGAGCAGTTCTTC. V is TRBV2 and J is TRBJ2-1; 11 positions match TRBD2. The CDR3 extends over 15 amino acids. Germline CDR1 and CDR2: SNHLY and FYNNEI. V trimming: 2 bases; J trimming: 6 bases; junction bases outside the gene matches: 3.